This TCR beta chain was sequenced in a study of blood T cell repertoires in COVID-19. On the study more broadly: Samples came from the United States, Italy and Spain, spanning acute and convalescent COVID-19. Sources were T cells, B-cell-depleted T cells, or PBMCs; the material itself was cDNA or gDNA.

Germline-derived CDR1 and CDR2 are MNHEY and SMNVEV (reference sequence). Trimming removed 6 bases from V and 8 bases from J; junction bases left unmatched: 8. CDR3 length: 15 residues. How the authors handled the data: It was from reference gene primer amplification that nucleated cell counts were estimated. Here immunoSEQ multiplex PCR was the method, and the copy in TCRdb shows in-frame clones only, minus some. D and trimming were read from the DNA, whereas the V and J calls and clone size are those reported in that table. The sample consists of about 180,000 clones, about 80% of them appearing once.

Input material: peripheral blood. The source of this sequence is a man between 65 and 85 years old with active or convalescent COVID-19. The J gene is TRBJ1-6, the V gene TRBV27; 9 positions match TRBD1. CDR3 in amino acids: CASSTTRDRDSPLHF. The CDR3 coding sequence is TGTGCCAGCAGCACAACTCGGGACAGGGATTCACCCCTCCACTTT.